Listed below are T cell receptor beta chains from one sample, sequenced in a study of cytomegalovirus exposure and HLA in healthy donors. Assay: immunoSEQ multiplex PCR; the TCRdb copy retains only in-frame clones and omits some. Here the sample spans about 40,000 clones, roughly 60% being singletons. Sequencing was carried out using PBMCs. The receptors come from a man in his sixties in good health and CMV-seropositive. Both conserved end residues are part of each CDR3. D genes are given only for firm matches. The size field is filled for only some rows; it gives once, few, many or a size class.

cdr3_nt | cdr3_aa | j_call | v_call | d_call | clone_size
TGTGCCAGCTCACCCGAGCGGGAGGGCCTAGACGAGCAGTACTTC | CASSPEREGLDEQYF | TRBJ2-7 | TRBV18 | TRBD2 | once
TGTGCCAGCAGCTCCACAGGTTTAAGGACCACTGAAGCTTTCTTT | CASSSTGLRTTEAFF | TRBJ1-1 | TRBV11-1 | . | .
TGTGCCAGCAGCCAACGGACTAGCGGGAGAGAGCAGTTCTTC | CASSQRTSGREQFF | TRBJ2-1 | TRBV7-2 | TRBD2 | .
TGTGCCAGCCAGAGACTAGCGGGAGAGCCCGATACGCAGTATTTT | CASQRLAGEPDTQYF | TRBJ2-3 | TRBV6-5 | TRBD2 | .
TGTGCCAGCAGTTACGACAGGGACATTGGAAACACCATATATTTT | CASSYDRDIGNTIYF | TRBJ1-3 | TRBV6-6 | TRBD1 | few
TGTGCCACCAGCAGGTTCGGGGTAACCGGGACAGGGAGGCACGAGCAGTACTTC | CATSRFGVTGTGRHEQYF | TRBJ2-7 | TRBV15 | TRBD1 | .
TGTGCCAGCAGTCCGGGGACTAGCGGGATATACACCACAGATACGCAGTATTTT | CASSPGTSGIYTTDTQYF | TRBJ2-3 | TRBV7-3 | TRBD2 | .
TGTGCCAGTAGTATCAGGGACAGTGAAGCTTTCTTT | CASSIRDSEAFF | TRBJ1-1 | TRBV19 | TRBD1 | .
TGTGCCAGTAGTATAGATCAGGGTCAGCCCCAGCATTTT | CASSIDQGQPQHF | TRBJ1-5 | TRBV19 | . | .
TGTGCCTGGACGGGAGCCTTCACCGGGGAGCTGTTTTTT | CAWTGAFTGELFF | TRBJ2-2 | TRBV30 | . | .
TGTGCCAGTAGTAGGACAGTGAGCTCCTACGAGCAGTACTTC | CASSRTVSSYEQYF | TRBJ2-7 | TRBV19 | . | few
TGCGCCAGCAGGACTCGGGCGGGAGTGGCGTGGGAGCAGTACTTC | CASRTRAGVAWEQYF | TRBJ2-7 | TRBV23-1 | TRBD2 | .
TGCGCCAGCAGCCAAGATGCGAGCGGGAGTCCTCATGAGCAGTTCTTC | CASSQDASGSPHEQFF | TRBJ2-1 | TRBV4-1 | TRBD2 | .
TGTGCCAGCGGATCTTCAGGGGTTGAAAAACTGTTTTTT | CASGSSGVEKLFF | TRBJ1-4 | TRBV28 | . | few
TGCGCCAGCAGCCGGGACAGTTCGGGGTACACTGAAGCTTTCTTT | CASSRDSSGYTEAFF | TRBJ1-1 | TRBV4-1 | TRBD1 | .
TGTGCCAGCAGCCGCGAATACGAGCAGTACTTC | CASSREYEQYF | TRBJ2-7 | TRBV28 | . | .
TGCGCCAGCAGCCAAGCGGGGGGAGGTAACTATGGCTACACCTTC | CASSQAGGGNYGYTF | TRBJ1-2 | TRBV4-3 | . | few
TGCGCCGCAGGACAGGCGGGAGGACGCTACGAGCAGTACTTC | CAAGQAGGRYEQYF | TRBJ2-7 | TRBV10-2 | . | .
TGTGCCAGTAGTAAGACTAGCGGAGCCTACAATGAGCAGTTCTTC | CASSKTSGAYNEQFF | TRBJ2-1 | TRBV19 | TRBD2 | medium-sized
TGCGCCAGCAGCCAATCTATCGACAGGGGTTCCTACGAGCAGTACTTC | CASSQSIDRGSYEQYF | TRBJ2-7 | TRBV5-1 | TRBD1 | .
TGTGCCAGCAGTTTATGTGACAGGGAGAATGAGCAGTTCTTC | CASSLCDRENEQFF | TRBJ2-1 | TRBV27 | TRBD1 | .
TGTGCCAGCAGCCCAGAGACAGGGACTTACACTGAAGCTTTCTTT | CASSPETGTYTEAFF | TRBJ1-1 | TRBV28 | TRBD1 | .
TGTGCCAGCAGCCGAGGGTCCTACAATGAGCAGTTCTTC | CASSRGSYNEQFF | TRBJ2-1 | TRBV6-5 | . | .
TGTGCCAGCTCTGAGGGAGAGTCCTACGAGCAGTACTTC | CASSEGESYEQYF | TRBJ2-7 | TRBV18 | . | few
TGCGCCAGCAGCTATTTCGGAGCAGCTACAGATACGCAGTATTTT | CASSYFGAATDTQYF | TRBJ2-3 | TRBV5-1 | . | few
TGTGCCAGCAGTCGGACTTCTTCCTACGAGCAGTACTTC | CASSRTSSYEQYF | TRBJ2-7 | TRBV5-4 | . | .
TGTGCCAGCAGCGGTGAGGACAGGATGGCCACTGAAGCTTTCTTT | CASSGEDRMATEAFF | TRBJ1-1 | TRBV21-1 | . | .
TGTGCCAGCAGTAAAGTAAGGACAGGGGGCGTGCCATCTAACTATGGCTACACCTTC | CASSKVRTGGVPSNYGYTF | TRBJ1-2 | TRBV7-2 | TRBD1 | few
TGTGCCAGCAGTTTGGTACAGGGTGGCGAGCAGTACTTC | CASSLVQGGEQYF | TRBJ2-7 | TRBV28 | . | .
TGTGCCAGTAGTGTAATAGCGGGAGGGATAACCGGGGAGCAGTTCTTC | CASSVIAGGITGEQFF | TRBJ2-1 | TRBV19 | TRBD2 | .
TGTGCCAGCACCGCCGGGACTAGCGGGATGAATGAGCAGTTCTTC | CASTAGTSGMNEQFF | TRBJ2-1 | TRBV9 | TRBD2 | few
TGTGCCAGCAGCCCCGACTCCAGAGATACGCAGTATTTT | CASSPDSRDTQYF | TRBJ2-3 | TRBV11-2 | . | .
TGTGCCAGCAGTGACAGGAGGAGCTCCTACAATGAGCAGTTCTTC | CASSDRRSSYNEQFF | TRBJ2-1 | TRBV6-1 | . | .
TGTGCCAGCAGTTTGACAGGGATCGGTGAGCAGTACTTC | CASSLTGIGEQYF | TRBJ2-7 | TRBV28 | TRBD1 | few
TGTGCCAGCAGCATCAGACAGGGTCTCTACAATGAGCAGTTCTTC | CASSIRQGLYNEQFF | TRBJ2-1 | TRBV9 | TRBD1 | once
TGCAGCGTTGAAAGGGGTGCGGAGACCCAGTACTTC | CSVERGAETQYF | TRBJ2-5 | TRBV29-1 | . | .
TGTGCCAGCAGTGAACTGAGCAATCAGCCCCAGCATTTT | CASSELSNQPQHF | TRBJ1-5 | TRBV6-1 | . | once
TGTGCCAGCAGCTTGCCCGGGACAGGCTCCCACGAGCAGTACTTC | CASSLPGTGSHEQYF | TRBJ2-7 | TRBV5-5 | TRBD1 | few
TGTGCCATCAGTCCGGGACAGGGGAATGAAAAACTGTTTTTT | CAISPGQGNEKLFF | TRBJ1-4 | TRBV10-3 | TRBD1 | .
TGTGCCAGTAGTGTCTCCGGGACAGTAGGCTCCGAGCAGTACTTC | CASSVSGTVGSEQYF | TRBJ2-7 | TRBV19 | TRBD1 | .
TGTGCCAGTAGTAATCAGTCTCGGGAAGAGACCCAGTACTTC | CASSNQSREETQYF | TRBJ2-5 | TRBV19 | . | .
TGTGCAAGTCGCCGGCCCAGGACAGGGGAGAAATACACTGAAGCTTTCTTT | CASRRPRTGEKYTEAFF | TRBJ1-1 | TRBV12-2 | . | once
TGCGCCAGCAGCAGAGAATTAACAGGGTCCTATGGCTACACCTTC | CASSRELTGSYGYTF | TRBJ1-2 | TRBV4-3 | . | once
TGTGCCAGCAGCTTAAGGAGCAGGGCCGGGGAGCTGTTTTTT | CASSLRSRAGELFF | TRBJ2-2 | TRBV7-3 | . | .
TGTGCCTGGAGCGACTCCTATCGCGGGAGCTCCTACGAGCAGTACTTC | CAWSDSYRGSSYEQYF | TRBJ2-7 | TRBV30 | TRBD2 | .